These 14 T cell receptor beta chains were sequenced from one sample in a study of T cells in Graves' hyperthyroidism and ophthalmopathy. TCR beta CDR3 regions were amplified from RNA transcripts. The HTBI primer set was used in a first-round RT-PCR of the TCR CDR3. TCRdb independently ran MiXCR on the multiplex PCR reads; one entry per CDR3 protein. The sample consists of roughly 380,000 distinct CDR3 sequences, around 18% of them appearing once. Specimen: blood. The receptors were gathered from a woman between 40 and 50 years old with Graves' ophthalmopathy.

This clonotype was picked up many times. The chain is built from TRBV28 and TRBJ1-3; no firm D call. Trimming removed 3 bases from V and 0 bases from J, with 6 bases in between. CDR3 length: 14 residues. CDR1 MDHEN and CDR2 SYDVKM come from the germline V gene. The CDR3 spells CASSLDVSGNTIYF. CDR3 nucleotides: TGTGCCAGCAGTTTGGACGTCTCTGGAAACACCATATATTTT.

This clonotype appeared many times. The chain carries TRBV12-3 or TRBV12-4 and TRBJ1-1, with D possibly matching TRBD1 (5 bases). V lost 8 bases, J lost 1 base, and 8 bases lay in between. This CDR3 region has 12 residues. CDR3 region: CASGDRNTEAFF. The CDR3 region has the DNA TGTGCCAGCGGTGACAGGAACACTGAAGCTTTCTTT.

This clonotype was observed at least ten times. The chain is built from TRBV2 and TRBJ1-2; D might be TRBD1 (5 bases). The CDR3 covers 15 residues. Germline V lookup: CDR1 SNHLY, CDR2 FYNNEI. V lost 0 bases and J lost 7, with 15 bases in between. CDR3 nucleotides: TGTGCCAGCAGTGAAGCGATAGTTGGGGCCCGTGGCTACACCTTC. Translating it yields CASSEAIVGARGYTF.

This clonotype was recorded at least ten times. The genes are TRBV19 and TRBJ1-1; D may be TRBD1 (6 bases). The ends were cut back, 4 bases at V and 3 bases at J, with 9 bases in the middle. Per the germline V gene, CDR1 is LNHDA and CDR2 is SQIVND (reference sequence). The CDR3 covers 13 residues. The CDR3 loop is CASSSRTDTEAFF. Written as DNA, the CDR3 is TGTGCCAGTAGTAGCAGGACAGACACTGAAGCTTTCTTT.

This clonotype was recorded many times. J is TRBJ1-1 and V is TRBV3-1, with D possibly TRBD1 on 5 matching bases. CDR1 is LGHDT and CDR2 is YNNKEL in the germline V gene (reference sequence). The CDR3 spans 15 residues. Trimming removed 2 bases at V and 7 bases at J, with 17 bases between. CDR3 sequence reads: CASSQPGRRGNEAFF. CDR3 sequence (DNA): TGTGCCAGCAGCCAACCCGGGCGGAGGGGCAATGAAGCTTTCTTT. The variable domain in full, with the rest retrieved from reference TRBV3-1 and TRBJ1-1, is DTAVSQTPKYLVTQMGNDKSIKCEQNLGHDTMYWYKQDSKKFLKIMFSYNNKELIINETVPNRFSPKSPDKAHLNLHINSLELGDSAVYFCASSQPGRRGNEAFFGQGTRLTVV.

This clonotype was counted ten times or more. The V and J genes are TRBV6-1 and TRBJ1-5; 9 bases align to TRBD1. In germline, CDR1 is MNHNS, CDR2 SASEGT. The trim removed 4 bases at V and 4 bases at J, leaving 5 bases unmatched. The CDR3 totals 15 residues. CDR3 sequence reads: CASSVTGTGNQPQHF. The CDR3 DNA reads TGTGCCAGCAGTGTCACCGGGACAGGGAATCAGCCCCAGCATTTT.

Many counts were recorded for this clonotype. This chain connects TRBV27 to TRBJ2-7, with TRBD1 matching 11 bases. There are 15 residues in the CDR3. V shed 9 bases and J 5 bases; nucleotides not matched to a gene: 12. The germline gives CDR1 MNHEY, CDR2 SMNVEV (reference sequence). The CDR3 protein is CASSSLGQGADEQYF. DNA for the CDR3: TGTGCCAGTTCCAGTCTAGGACAGGGGGCGGACGAGCAGTACTTC.

The rearrangement joins TRBV27 to TRBJ1-2, with a tentative D call TRBD1 (6 bases). The germline V gene has CDR1 MNHEY and CDR2 SMNVEV (reference sequence). The CDR3 length is 14 residues. Deletions cut 4 bases from V and 4 bases from J, with 13 bases between. The CDR3 sequence: CASSWNGQPYGYTF. The CDR3 DNA reads as TGTGCCAGCAGTTGGAACGGACAGCCCTATGGCTACACCTTC.

In its sample, this clonotype was seen many times. This chain uses TRBV7-9 with TRBJ1-1; no clear D gene. From germline, CDR1 is SEHNR and CDR2 FQNEAQ (reference sequence). The germline V and J ends were trimmed by 1 base and 0 bases, with 18 bases remaining between them. The CDR3 spans 18 residues. CDR3 bases: TGTGCCAGCAGCTTAGGTCGGGATTACAGTCTCATGAACACTGAAGCTTTCTTT. The encoded protein is CASSLGRDYSLMNTEAFF.

In its sample, this clonotype was seen many times. The chain carries TRBV27 and TRBJ2-7; possible D gene TRBD1, 6 bases. Germline CDR1 and CDR2: MNHEY and SMNVEV (reference sequence). Deletions cut 8 bases from V and 4 bases from J, with 21 bases between. The CDR3 sequence is 15 residues long. The CDR3 coding sequence is TGTGCCAGCCGCCCCGAGGGGACACTTCTTTACGAGCAGTACTTC. It specifies CASRPEGTLLYEQYF.

This clonotype was found many times. The genes are TRBV20-1 and TRBJ2-4; the D is unclear. The CDR3 length is 11 residues. V gave up 0 bases and J gave up 15 bases, with 12 bases separating them. Per the germline V gene, CDR1 is DFQATT and CDR2 is SNEGSKA (reference sequence). CDR3 amino acids: CSARDRDRPYF. The CDR3 bases are TGCAGTGCTAGAGATCGTGACCGGCCGTACTTC.

This clonotype was observed at least ten times. The gene calls are TRBV11-2 and TRBJ2-7; D call uncertain. V was clipped by 2 bases and J by 5 bases, with 16 bases between them. There are 15 residues in the CDR3. CDR1 and CDR2 (germline): SGHAT, FQNNGV. CDR3 in DNA: TGTGCCAGCAGCTTAAGCCCTGACTCCCTTCACGAGCAGTACTTC. Protein sequence: CASSLSPDSLHEQYF.

This clonotype was recorded many times. V usage is TRBV11-2 and J usage is TRBJ1-2; no clear D. This CDR3 has 15 amino acids. The germline V gene encodes CDR1 SGHAT and CDR2 FQNNGV. The V gene lost 4 bases and the J gene lost 4 bases, with 16 bases spanning the gap. CDR3 sequence reads: CASSSLGSRSYGYTF. DNA for the CDR3: TGTGCCAGCAGCTCCCTCGGTTCCCGTAGCTATGGCTACACCTTC.

This clonotype was detected ten times or more. This chain joins TRBV7-2 and TRBJ2-7, with D tentatively TRBD1 or TRBD2 (5 bases each). Germline loops: CDR1 SGHTA, CDR2 FQGNSA. The CDR3 runs to 15 residues. V lost 0 bases to trimming and J lost 1 base, with 10 bases between them. CDR3 nucleotide sequence: TGTGCCAGCAGCTTAGCCCCAGGGAGATCCTACGAGCAGTACTTC. Translating gives CASSLAPGRSYEQYF.